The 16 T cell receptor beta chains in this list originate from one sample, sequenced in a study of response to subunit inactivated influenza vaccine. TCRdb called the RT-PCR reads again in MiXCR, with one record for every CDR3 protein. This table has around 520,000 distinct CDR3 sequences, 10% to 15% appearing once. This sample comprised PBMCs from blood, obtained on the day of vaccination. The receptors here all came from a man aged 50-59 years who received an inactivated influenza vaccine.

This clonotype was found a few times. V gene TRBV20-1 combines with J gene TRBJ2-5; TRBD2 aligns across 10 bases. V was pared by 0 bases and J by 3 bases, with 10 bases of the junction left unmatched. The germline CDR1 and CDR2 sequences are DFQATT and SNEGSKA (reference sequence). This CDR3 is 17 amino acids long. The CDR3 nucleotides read TGCAGTGCTAGAGATCGGTATGGGACTAGCGTAGAAGAGACCCAGTACTTC. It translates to CSARDRYGTSVEETQYF.

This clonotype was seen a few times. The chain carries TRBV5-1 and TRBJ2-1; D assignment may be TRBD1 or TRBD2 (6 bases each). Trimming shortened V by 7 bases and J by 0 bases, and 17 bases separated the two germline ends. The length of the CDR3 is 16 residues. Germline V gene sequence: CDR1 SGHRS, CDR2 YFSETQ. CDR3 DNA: TGCGCCAGCGGACCACCTGGGGGGCCCTCCTACAATGAGCAGTTCTTC. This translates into CASGPPGGPSYNEQFF. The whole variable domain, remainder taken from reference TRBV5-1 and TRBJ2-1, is KAGVTQTPRYLIKTRGQQVTLSCSPISGHRSVSWYQQTPGQGLQFLFEYFSETQRNKGNFPGRFSGRQFSNSRSEMNVSTLELGDSALYLCASGPPGGPSYNEQFFGPGTRLTVL.

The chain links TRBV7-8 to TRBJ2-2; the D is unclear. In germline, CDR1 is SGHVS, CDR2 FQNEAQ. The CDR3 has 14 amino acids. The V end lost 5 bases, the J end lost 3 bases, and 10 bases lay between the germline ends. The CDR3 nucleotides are TGTGCCAGCAGCCCCATTGGGGACACCGGGGAGCTGTTTTTT. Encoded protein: CASSPIGDTGELFF.

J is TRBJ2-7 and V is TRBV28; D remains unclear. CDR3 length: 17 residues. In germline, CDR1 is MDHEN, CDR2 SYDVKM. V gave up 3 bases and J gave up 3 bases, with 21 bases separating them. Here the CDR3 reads CASSFHPPPDLGYEQYF. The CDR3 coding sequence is TGTGCCAGCAGTTTCCACCCTCCCCCTGATTTGGGCTACGAGCAGTACTTC.

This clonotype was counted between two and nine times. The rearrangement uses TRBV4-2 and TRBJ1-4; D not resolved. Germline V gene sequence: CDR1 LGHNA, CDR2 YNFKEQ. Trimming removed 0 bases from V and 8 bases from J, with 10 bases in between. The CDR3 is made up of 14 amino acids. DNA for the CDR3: TGTGCCAGCAGCCAAGACGGGAGGGAGGAAAAACTGTTTTTT. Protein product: CASSQDGREEKLFF.

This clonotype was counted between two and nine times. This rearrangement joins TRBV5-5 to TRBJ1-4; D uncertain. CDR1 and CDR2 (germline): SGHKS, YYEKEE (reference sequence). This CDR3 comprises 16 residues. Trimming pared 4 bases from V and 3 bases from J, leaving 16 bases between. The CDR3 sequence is CASSANPRAANEKLFF. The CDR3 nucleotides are TGTGCCAGCAGCGCTAATCCTCGGGCGGCTAATGAAAAACTGTTTTTT.

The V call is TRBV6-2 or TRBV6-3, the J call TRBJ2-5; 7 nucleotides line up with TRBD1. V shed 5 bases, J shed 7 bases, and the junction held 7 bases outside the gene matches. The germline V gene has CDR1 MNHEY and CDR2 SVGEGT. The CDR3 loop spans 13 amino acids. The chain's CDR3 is CASSHRTGSTQYF. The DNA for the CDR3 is TGTGCCAGCAGTCACAGGACAGGATCGACCCAGTACTTC.

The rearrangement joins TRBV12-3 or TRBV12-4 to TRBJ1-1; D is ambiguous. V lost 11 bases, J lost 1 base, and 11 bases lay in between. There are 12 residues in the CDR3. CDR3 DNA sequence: TGTGCCGCCGGACCGAGGAACACTGAAGCTTTCTTT. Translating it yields CAAGPRNTEAFF.

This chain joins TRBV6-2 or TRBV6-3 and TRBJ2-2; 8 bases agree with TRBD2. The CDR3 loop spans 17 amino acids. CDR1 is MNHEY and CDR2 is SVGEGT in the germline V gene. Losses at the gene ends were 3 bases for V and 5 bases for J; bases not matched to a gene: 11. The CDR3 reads CASSYPAGDVWTGELFF. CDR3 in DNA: TGTGCCAGCAGTTATCCAGCGGGAGATGTGTGGACCGGGGAGCTGTTTTTT.

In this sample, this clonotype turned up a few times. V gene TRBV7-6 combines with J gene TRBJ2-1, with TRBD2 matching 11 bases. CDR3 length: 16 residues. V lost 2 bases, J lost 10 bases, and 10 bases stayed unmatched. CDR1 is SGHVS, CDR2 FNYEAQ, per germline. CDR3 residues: CASSLLIAGGPREQFF. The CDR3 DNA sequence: TGTGCCAGCAGCTTATTGATAGCGGGAGGGCCGCGGGAGCAGTTCTTC.

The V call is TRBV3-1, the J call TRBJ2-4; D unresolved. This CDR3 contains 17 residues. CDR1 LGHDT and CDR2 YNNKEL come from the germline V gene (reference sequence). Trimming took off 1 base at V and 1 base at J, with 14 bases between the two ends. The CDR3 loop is CASSQGSRLLAKNIQYF. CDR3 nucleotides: TGTGCCAGCAGCCAAGGGAGCCGTCTTTTGGCCAAAAACATTCAGTACTTC.

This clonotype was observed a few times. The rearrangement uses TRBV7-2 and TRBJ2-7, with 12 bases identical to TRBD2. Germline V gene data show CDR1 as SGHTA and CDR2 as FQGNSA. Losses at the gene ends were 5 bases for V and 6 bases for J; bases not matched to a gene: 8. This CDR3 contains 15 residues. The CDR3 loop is CASSPTGTSGFEQYF. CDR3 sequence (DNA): TGTGCCAGCAGCCCCACCGGGACTAGCGGGTTCGAGCAGTACTTC.

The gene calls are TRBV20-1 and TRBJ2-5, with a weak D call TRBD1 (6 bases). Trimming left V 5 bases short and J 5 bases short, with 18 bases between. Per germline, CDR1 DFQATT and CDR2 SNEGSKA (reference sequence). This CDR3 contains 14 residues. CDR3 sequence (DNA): TGCAGTGCTTCAAGGACAGCGAACTCGGAGACCCAGTACTTC. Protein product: CSASRTANSETQYF.

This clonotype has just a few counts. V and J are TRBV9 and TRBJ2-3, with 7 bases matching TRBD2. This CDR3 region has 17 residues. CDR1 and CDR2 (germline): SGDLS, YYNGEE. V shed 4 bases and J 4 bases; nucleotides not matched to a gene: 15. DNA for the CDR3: TGTGCCAGCAGCCCACTCAGGACCGCGGGAGATCCAGATACGCAGTATTTT. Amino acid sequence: CASSPLRTAGDPDTQYF.

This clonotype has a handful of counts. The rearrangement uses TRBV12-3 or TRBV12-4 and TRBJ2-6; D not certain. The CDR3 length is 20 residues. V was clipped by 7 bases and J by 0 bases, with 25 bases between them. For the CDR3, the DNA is TGTGCCAGCACTTCAAACTACGAAGGGCAGAGACACTCTGGGGCCAACGTCCTGACTTTC. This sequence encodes CASTSNYEGQRHSGANVLTF.

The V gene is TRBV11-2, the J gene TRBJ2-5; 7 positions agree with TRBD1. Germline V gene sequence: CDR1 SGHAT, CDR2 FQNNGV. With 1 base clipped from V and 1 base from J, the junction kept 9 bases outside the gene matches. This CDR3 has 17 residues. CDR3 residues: CASSLVATRGPQETQYF. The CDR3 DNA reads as TGTGCCAGCAGCTTAGTAGCAACTAGGGGGCCCCAAGAGACCCAGTACTTC.